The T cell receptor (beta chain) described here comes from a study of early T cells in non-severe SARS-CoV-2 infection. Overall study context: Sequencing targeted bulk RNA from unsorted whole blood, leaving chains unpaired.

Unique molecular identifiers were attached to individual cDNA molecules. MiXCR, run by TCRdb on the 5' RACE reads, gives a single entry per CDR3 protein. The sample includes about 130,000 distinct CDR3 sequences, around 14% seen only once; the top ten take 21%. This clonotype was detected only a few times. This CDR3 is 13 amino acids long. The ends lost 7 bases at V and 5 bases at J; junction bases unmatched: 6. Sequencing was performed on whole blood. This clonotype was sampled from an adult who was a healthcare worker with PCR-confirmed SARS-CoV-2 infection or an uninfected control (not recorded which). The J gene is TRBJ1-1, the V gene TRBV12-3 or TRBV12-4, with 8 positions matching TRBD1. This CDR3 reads CASTRTGRTEAFF. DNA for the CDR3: TGTGCCAGCACACGGACAGGGAGGACTGAAGCTTTCTTT.